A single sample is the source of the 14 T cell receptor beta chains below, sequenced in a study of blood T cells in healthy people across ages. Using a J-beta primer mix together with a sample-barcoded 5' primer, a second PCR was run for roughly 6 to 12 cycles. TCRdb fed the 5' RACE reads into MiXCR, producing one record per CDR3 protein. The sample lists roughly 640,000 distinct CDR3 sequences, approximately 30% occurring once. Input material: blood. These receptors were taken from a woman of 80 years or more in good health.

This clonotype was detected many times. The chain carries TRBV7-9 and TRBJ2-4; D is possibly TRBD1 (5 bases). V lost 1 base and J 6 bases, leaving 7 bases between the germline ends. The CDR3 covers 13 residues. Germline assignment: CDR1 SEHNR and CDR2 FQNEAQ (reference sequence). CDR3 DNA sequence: TGTGCCAGCAGCTTAGGACAGTTAAACATTCAGTACTTC. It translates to CASSLGQLNIQYF.

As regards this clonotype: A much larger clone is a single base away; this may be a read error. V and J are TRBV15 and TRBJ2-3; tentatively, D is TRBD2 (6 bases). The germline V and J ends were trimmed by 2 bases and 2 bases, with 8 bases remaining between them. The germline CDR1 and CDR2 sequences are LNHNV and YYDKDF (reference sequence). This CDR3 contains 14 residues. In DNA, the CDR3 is TGTGCCACCAGCAGACGGGAGAACACAGATACGCAGTATTTT. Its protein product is CATSRRENTDTQYF.

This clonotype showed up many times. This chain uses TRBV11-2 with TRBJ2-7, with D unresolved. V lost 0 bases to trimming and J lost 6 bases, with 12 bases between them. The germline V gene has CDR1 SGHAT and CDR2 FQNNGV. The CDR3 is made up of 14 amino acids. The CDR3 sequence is CASSLEWGSPEQYF. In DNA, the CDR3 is TGTGCCAGCAGCTTAGAATGGGGTTCACCCGAGCAGTACTTC. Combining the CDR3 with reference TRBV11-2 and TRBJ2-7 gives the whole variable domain EAGVAQSPRYKIIEKRQSVAFWCNPISGHATLYWYQQILGQGPKLLIQFQNNGVVDDSQLPKDRFSAERLKGVDSTLKIQPAKLEDSAVYLCASSLEWGSPEQYFGPGTRLTVT.

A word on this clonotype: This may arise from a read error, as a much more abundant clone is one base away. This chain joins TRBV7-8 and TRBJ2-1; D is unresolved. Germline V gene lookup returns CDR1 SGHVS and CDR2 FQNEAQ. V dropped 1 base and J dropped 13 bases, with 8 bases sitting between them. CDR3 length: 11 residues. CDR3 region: CASSLGATQFF. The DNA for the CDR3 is TGTGCCAGCAGCTTAGGGGCGACCCAGTTCTTC.

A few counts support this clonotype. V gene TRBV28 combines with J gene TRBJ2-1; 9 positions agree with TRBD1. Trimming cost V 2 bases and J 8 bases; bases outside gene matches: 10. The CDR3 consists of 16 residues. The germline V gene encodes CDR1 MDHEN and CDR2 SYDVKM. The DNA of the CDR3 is TGTGCCAGCAGTTTACGTTGGACAGGGGCAAGGTATGAGCAGTTCTTC. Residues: CASSLRWTGARYEQFF. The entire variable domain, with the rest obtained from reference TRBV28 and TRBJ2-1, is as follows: DVKVTQSSRYLVKRTGEKVFLECVQDMDHENMFWYRQDPGLGLRLIYFSYDVKMKEKGDIPEGYSVSREKKERFSLILESASTNQTSMYLCASSLRWTGARYEQFFGPGTRLTVL.

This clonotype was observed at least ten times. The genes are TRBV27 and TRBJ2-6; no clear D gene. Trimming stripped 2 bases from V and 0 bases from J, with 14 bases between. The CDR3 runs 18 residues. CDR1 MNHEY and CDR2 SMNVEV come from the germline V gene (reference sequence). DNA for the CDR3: TGTGCCAGCAGTTTAATGGGTACCTTTTCCTCTGGGGCCAACGTCCTGACTTTC. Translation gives CASSLMGTFSSGANVLTF. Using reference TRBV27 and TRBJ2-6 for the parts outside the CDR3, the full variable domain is EAQVTQNPRYLITVTGKKLTVTCSQNMNHEYMSWYRQDPGLGLRQIYYSMNVEVTDKGDVPEGYKVSRKEKRNFPLILESPSPNQTSLYFCASSLMGTFSSGANVLTFGAGSRLTVL.

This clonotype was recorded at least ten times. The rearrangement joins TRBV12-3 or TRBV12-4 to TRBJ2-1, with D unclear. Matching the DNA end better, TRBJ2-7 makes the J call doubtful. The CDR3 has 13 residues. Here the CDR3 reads CASSLPPYNEQYF. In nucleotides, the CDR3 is TGTGCCAGCAGTTTACCCCCCTACAATGAGCAGTACTTC.

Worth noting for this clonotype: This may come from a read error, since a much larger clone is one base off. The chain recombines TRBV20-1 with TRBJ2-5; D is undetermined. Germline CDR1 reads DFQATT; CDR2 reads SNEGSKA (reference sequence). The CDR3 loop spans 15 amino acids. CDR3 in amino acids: CSARQAGPTQETRYF. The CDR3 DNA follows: TGCAGTGCTAGGCAGGCTGGTCCCACCCAAGAGACCCGGTACTTC.

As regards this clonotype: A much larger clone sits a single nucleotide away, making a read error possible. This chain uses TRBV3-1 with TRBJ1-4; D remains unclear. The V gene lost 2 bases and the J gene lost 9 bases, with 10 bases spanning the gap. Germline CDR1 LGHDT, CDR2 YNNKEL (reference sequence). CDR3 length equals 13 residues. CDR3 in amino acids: CASSQSDPKKLFF. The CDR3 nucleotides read TGTGCCAGCAGCCAATCAGATCCGAAAAAACTGTTTTTT.

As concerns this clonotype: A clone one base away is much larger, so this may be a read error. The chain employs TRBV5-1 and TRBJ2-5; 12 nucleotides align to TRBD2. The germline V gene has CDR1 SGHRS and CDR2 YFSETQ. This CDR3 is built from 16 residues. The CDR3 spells CASSLGPSGGAETLYF. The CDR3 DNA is TGCGCCAGCAGCTTGGGGCCTAGCGGGGGGGCAGAGACCCTGTACTTC.

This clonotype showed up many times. The chain's CDR3 is CASSFLAGVGEQYF. The CDR3 DNA is TGTGCCAGCAGTTTTCTAGCGGGGGTTGGGGAGCAGTACTTC. J is TRBJ2-5 and V is TRBV28; 10 bases are a match to TRBD2. After removal of 3 bases from V and 11 bases from J, the junction contained 9 bases not matched to a gene. CDR1 MDHEN and CDR2 SYDVKM come from the germline V gene. The CDR3 has 14 amino acids.

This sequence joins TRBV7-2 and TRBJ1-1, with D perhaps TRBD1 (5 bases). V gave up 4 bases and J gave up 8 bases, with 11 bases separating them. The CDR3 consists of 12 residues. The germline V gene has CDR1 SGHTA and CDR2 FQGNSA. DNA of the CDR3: TGTGCCAGCAGCTCTGGGGGAGGGGAAGCTTTCTTT. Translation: CASSSGGGEAFF.

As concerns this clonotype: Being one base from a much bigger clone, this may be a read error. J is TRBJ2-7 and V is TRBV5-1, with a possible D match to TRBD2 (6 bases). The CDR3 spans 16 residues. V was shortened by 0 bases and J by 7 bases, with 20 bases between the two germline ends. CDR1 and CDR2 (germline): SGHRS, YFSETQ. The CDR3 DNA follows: TGCGCCAGCAGCTTGGCGCGGGAAATCCAGGGCAATGAGCAGTACTTC. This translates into CASSLAREIQGNEQYF.

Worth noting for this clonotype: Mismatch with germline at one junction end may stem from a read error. The CDR3 region is CGVGGRTETQYF. The CDR3 region has the DNA TGCGGCGTTGGAGGCAGGACAGAGACCCAGTACTTC. V and J are TRBV29-1 and TRBJ2-7; possible D gene TRBD2, 5 bases. The DNA end is a closer match to TRBJ2-5, so the J assignment may be wrong. The CDR3 sequence is 12 residues long. In germline, CDR1 is SQVTM, CDR2 ANQGSEA.